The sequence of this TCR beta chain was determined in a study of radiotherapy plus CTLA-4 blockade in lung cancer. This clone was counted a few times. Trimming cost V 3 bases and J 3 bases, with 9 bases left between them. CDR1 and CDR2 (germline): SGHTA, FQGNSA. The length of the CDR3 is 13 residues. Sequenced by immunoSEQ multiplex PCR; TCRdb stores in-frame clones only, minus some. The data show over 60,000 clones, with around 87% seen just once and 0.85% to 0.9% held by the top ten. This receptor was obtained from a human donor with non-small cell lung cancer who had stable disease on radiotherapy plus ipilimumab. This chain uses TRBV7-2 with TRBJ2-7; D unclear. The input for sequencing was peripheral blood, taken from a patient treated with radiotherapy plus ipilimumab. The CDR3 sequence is CASSFLVHYEQYF. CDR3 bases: TGTGCCAGCAGCTTCTTGGTGCACTACGAGCAGTACTTC.